This TCR beta chain was recovered during a study of early T cells in non-severe SARS-CoV-2 infection. This clonotype was picked up many times. Germline V gene data show CDR1 as SGDLS and CDR2 as YYNGEE. V was pared by 0 bases and J by 9 bases, with 13 bases between. The CDR3 contains 15 residues. Using its own MiXCR run on the 5' RACE reads, TCRdb lists one record per CDR3 protein. The table records about 44,000 distinct CDR3 sequences, less than 7% of them present only once. Sample: whole blood. This sequence originates from an adult who was a healthcare worker with PCR-confirmed SARS-CoV-2 infection or an uninfected control (not recorded which). The genes are TRBV9 and TRBJ1-6; D not certain. The CDR3 region is CASSVGPDVGSPLHF. The CDR3 region has the DNA TGTGCCAGCAGCGTAGGGCCGGACGTCGGTTCACCCCTCCACTTT.